Listed below are T cell receptor beta chains from one sample, sequenced in a study of cytomegalovirus exposure and HLA in healthy donors. Assay: immunoSEQ multiplex PCR; the TCRdb copy retains only in-frame clones and omits some. The table records under 80,000 clones, over 70% of them present only once. Sequenced sample: PBMCs. All receptors derive from a woman in her thirties or forties in good health and CMV-seronegative. Both conserved end residues are trimmed from each CDR3.

v_call: TRBV7-9
cdr3_aa: ASSPRGQYTGELF

v_call: TRBV29-1
cdr3_aa: SVKTGGMTEAF

v_call: TRBV2
cdr3_aa: ASSWDRGNTEAF

v_call: TRBV7-9
cdr3_aa: ASSRGQGFGETQY

v_call: TRBV10-1
cdr3_aa: ASSESLRGTYNEQF

v_call: TRBV11-2
cdr3_aa: ASSPRAGRYEQY

v_call: TRBV9
cdr3_aa: ASALGQGAYEQY

v_call: TRBV5-6
cdr3_aa: ASSLVQAGAEAF

v_call: TRBV11-3
cdr3_aa: ASSLAGQGAGELF

v_call: TRBV5-1
cdr3_aa: ASATGLAGGRNHEQY

v_call: TRBV5-4
cdr3_aa: ASSLAGSMNTEAF

v_call: TRBV5-1
cdr3_aa: ASSLDRGLGETQY

v_call: TRBV7-3
cdr3_aa: ASSRGPRREQY

v_call: TRBV6-5
cdr3_aa: ASSYGREEAQY

v_call: TRBV28
cdr3_aa: ASSLGSPTDTQY

v_call: TRBV30
cdr3_aa: AWSVHKETQY

v_call: TRBV15
cdr3_aa: ATSRDRGSLTGELF

v_call: TRBV2
cdr3_aa: ASSEGGLSNQPQH

v_call: TRBV13
cdr3_aa: ASTLWTSGGANTGELF

v_call: TRBV6-5
cdr3_aa: ASRSPANYGYT

v_call: TRBV5-6
cdr3_aa: ASSLGTGAGFYGYT

v_call: TRBV7-2
cdr3_aa: ASSLAGGGSYEQY

v_call: TRBV27
cdr3_aa: ASRVRAPGYNEQF

v_call: TRBV4-1
cdr3_aa: ASSQGPGTGGYEQY

v_call: TRBV25-1
cdr3_aa: ASSEQDMNGYT

v_call: TRBV7-2
cdr3_aa: ASSLEAGMADIQY

v_call: TRBV28
cdr3_aa: ASSLEGTWPLH

v_call: TRBV29-1
cdr3_aa: SVVQGSRVYNEQF

v_call: TRBV12-5
cdr3_aa: ASGLVRGTSLGELF

v_call: TRBV5-1
cdr3_aa: ASRSGTEAEAF

v_call: TRBV11-2
cdr3_aa: ASSTRRLGNTEAF

v_call: TRBV21-1
cdr3_aa: ASSKPRGRVNVLSYEQY

v_call: TRBV6-5
cdr3_aa: ASSSRDYYGYT

v_call: TRBV4-3
cdr3_aa: ASSQDTGEQY

v_call: TRBV6-1
cdr3_aa: ASRPDRPLGNTIY

v_call: TRBV18
cdr3_aa: ASSPRLAGEIEGQF

v_call: TRBV7-2
cdr3_aa: ASSRQVAGELF

v_call: TRBV27
cdr3_aa: ASSRTASNQPQH

v_call: TRBV5-1
cdr3_aa: ASSGGTEIVEKLF

v_call: TRBV28
cdr3_aa: ASSLPGQGRRGTEAF

v_call: TRBV2
cdr3_aa: ASTWNRANYEQY

v_call: TRBV7-7
cdr3_aa: ASSFGDSTTSTQY

v_call: TRBV10-2
cdr3_aa: ASSATSGVNEQF

v_call: TRBV27
cdr3_aa: ASSLKAQGFNSPLH

v_call: TRBV2
cdr3_aa: ASARGDTGNTIY